The T cell receptor (beta chain) under discussion was sequenced for a study of T cell responses to AZD1222 COVID-19 vaccine. CDR1 and CDR2 (germline): SGDLS, YYNGEE. This CDR3 spans 14 amino acids. Trimming removed 3 bases from V and 5 bases from J; junction bases left unmatched: 3. TCRdb's copy holds only in-frame clones and misses some; the assay was immunoSEQ multiplex PCR. The sample contains approximately 150,000 clones, about nine tenths of which appear only once. This clone has only a few counts. This chain connects TRBV9 to TRBJ2-7; 12 nucleotides line up with TRBD1. The receptor comes from an adult in good health. Sequences were derived from peripheral blood, sampled on day 0 of AZD1222 vaccination. Written as DNA, the CDR3 is TGTGCCAGCAGCGCTGGGACAGGGGGCGACGAGCAGTACTTC. Translation: CASSAGTGGDEQYF. The whole variable domain, remainder taken from reference TRBV9 and TRBJ2-7, is DSGVTQTPKHLITATGQRVTLRCSPRSGDLSVYWYQQSLDQGLQFLIQYYNGEERAKGNILERFSAQQFPDLHSELNLSSLELGDSALYFCASSAGTGGDEQYFGPGTRLTVT.